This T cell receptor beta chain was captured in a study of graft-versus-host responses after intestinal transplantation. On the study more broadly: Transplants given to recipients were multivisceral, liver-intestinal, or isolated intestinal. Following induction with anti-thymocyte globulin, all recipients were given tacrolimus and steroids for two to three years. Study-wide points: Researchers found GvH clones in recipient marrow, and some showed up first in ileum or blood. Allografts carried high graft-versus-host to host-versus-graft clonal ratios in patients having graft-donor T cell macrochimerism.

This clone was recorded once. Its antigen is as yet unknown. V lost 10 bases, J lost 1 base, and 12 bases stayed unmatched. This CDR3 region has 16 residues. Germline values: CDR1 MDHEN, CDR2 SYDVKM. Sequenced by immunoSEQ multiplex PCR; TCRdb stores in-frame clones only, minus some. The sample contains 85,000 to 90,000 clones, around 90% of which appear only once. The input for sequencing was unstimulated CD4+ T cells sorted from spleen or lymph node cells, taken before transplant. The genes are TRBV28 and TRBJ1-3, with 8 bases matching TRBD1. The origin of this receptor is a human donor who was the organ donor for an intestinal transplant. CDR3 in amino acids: CATSTTGEFSGNTIYF. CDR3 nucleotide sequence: TGTGCCACCAGCACGACAGGGGAGTTTTCTGGAAACACCATATATTTT. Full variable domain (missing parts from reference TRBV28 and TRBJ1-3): DVKVTQSSRYLVKRTGEKVFLECVQDMDHENMFWYRQDPGLGLRLIYFSYDVKMKEKGDIPEGYSVSREKKERFSLILESASTNQTSMYLCATSTTGEFSGNTIYFGEGSWLTVV.